The rows below give T cell receptor beta chains drawn from one sample of a study of T cell responses to AZD1222 COVID-19 vaccine. The repertoire was sequenced with immunoSEQ multiplex PCR; TCRdb's copy has only in-frame clones and lacks some. The data show some 80,000 clones, nearly 90% seen once. Sequenced material: peripheral blood, taken on day 0 of MenACWY control vaccination. These receptors originate from an adult in good health. Both conserved end residues are part of each CDR3. The D gene is left open where the match is weak. Part of the rows lack a size; the others show once, few, many or a class for expanded clones.

v_gene	abundance	d_gene	j_gene	CDR3nt	CDR3aa
TRBV27	NA	NA	TRBJ2-1	TGTGCCAGCAGGCAGGGGGGGAATAACAATGAGCAGTTCTTC	CASRQGGNNNEQFF
TRBV6-5	few	NA	TRBJ1-1	TGTGCCAGCAGTTACTCGAACCAGGCCGAGACTGAAGCTTTCTTT	CASSYSNQAETEAFF
TRBV9	NA	TRBD1	TRBJ1-4	TGTGCCAGCAGCCAGACAGGGCTTAATGAAAAACTGTTTTTT	CASSQTGLNEKLFF
TRBV5-1	NA	TRBD1	TRBJ1-6	TGCGCCAGCAGCTTGGAACAGGGGGCCAATTCACCCCTCCACTTT	CASSLEQGANSPLHF
TRBV4-1	NA	NA	TRBJ1-4	TGCGCCAGCAGCCAAGATCGGGCCTCAACTAATGAAAAACTGTTTTTT	CASSQDRASTNEKLFF
TRBV11-3	NA	TRBD1	TRBJ2-6	TGTGCCAGCAGCGCCGGGACAGGGGCCTCTGGGGCCAACGTCCTGACTTTC	CASSAGTGASGANVLTF
TRBV5-5	NA	NA	TRBJ1-5	TGTGCCAGCGCTCTCGAGGGTCGCAATCAGCCCCAGCATTTT	CASALEGRNQPQHF
TRBV19	NA	NA	TRBJ1-2	TGTGCCAGTAGTTTTATGCGGGGGACTAACTATGGCTACACCTTC	CASSFMRGTNYGYTF
TRBV10-3	NA	NA	TRBJ1-5	TGTGCCAGTAACGGGGGGGATAGCAATCAGCCCCAGCATTTT	CASNGGDSNQPQHF
TRBV29-1	NA	NA	TRBJ2-5	TGCAGCGTCGGCGCCGAGACCCAGTACTTC	CSVGAETQYF
TRBV4-1	NA	NA	TRBJ1-6	TGCGCCAGCAGCCCAAAAGGGACGGTTAGCTCCTATAATTCACCCCTCCACTTT	CASSPKGTVSSYNSPLHF
TRBV29-1	NA	NA	TRBJ2-2	TGCAGCGTTGAATGGGGGGGCCAGGGCACCGGGGAGCTGTTTTTT	CSVEWGGQGTGELFF
TRBV19	NA	TRBD2	TRBJ2-1	TGTGCCAGTAAACCACTGCGGGGGGATGAGCAGTTCTTC	CASKPLRGDEQFF
TRBV24-1	NA	NA	TRBJ2-1	TGTGCCACCTCGGCTAGTCTGAGCAATGAGCAGTTCTTC	CATSASLSNEQFF
TRBV12-5	NA	TRBD1	TRBJ2-7	TGTGCTAGTGGTTTGATACCTCAGGGGGCTAAGTCCTACGAGCAGTACTTC	CASGLIPQGAKSYEQYF
TRBV2	NA	NA	TRBJ1-1	TGTGCCAGCAGTGAACAGGAGAACACTGAAGCTTTCTTT	CASSEQENTEAFF
TRBV5-4	NA	NA	TRBJ2-5	TGTGCCAGCAGCTTGAACTCCCCCTCTACCCAGTACTTC	CASSLNSPSTQYF
TRBV14	NA	NA	TRBJ1-1	TGTGCCAGCAGCCCCCACATGAACACTGAAGCTTTCTTT	CASSPHMNTEAFF
TRBV7-8	NA	TRBD2	TRBJ2-7	TGTGCCAGCAGCGCGACGACTAGCGGGGCCTACGAGCAGTACTTC	CASSATTSGAYEQYF
TRBV19	NA	TRBD1	TRBJ2-3	TGTGCCAGTAAGAACAGGGGCAGGGGAGATACGCAGTATTTT	CASKNRGRGDTQYF
TRBV5-1	NA	NA	TRBJ2-3	TGCGCCAGCAGCTTGTGGCGAGGAGATACGCAGTATTTT	CASSLWRGDTQYF
TRBV20-1	NA	NA	TRBJ1-2	TGCAGTGCTAGCCCAGGGTATGGCTACACCTTC	CSASPGYGYTF
TRBV4-2	NA	TRBD1	TRBJ1-6	TGTGCCAGCAGCCAAGAGGGGCAGGGGGCCAGGTCACCCCTCCACTTT	CASSQEGQGARSPLHF
TRBV6-5	NA	TRBD1	TRBJ2-2	TGTGCCAGCAGTTCCGCCGGGACAGGGGGCCCCGGGGAGCTGTTTTTT	CASSSAGTGGPGELFF
TRBV12-3/TRBV12-4	NA	NA	TRBJ1-6	TGTGCCAGCAGTTACACGCCAAATTCACCCCTCCACTTT	CASSYTPNSPLHF
TRBV3-1/TRBV3-2	NA	TRBD1	TRBJ2-1	TGTGCCAGCAGCCGGGGACAGAGCGATGAGCAGTTCTTC	CASSRGQSDEQFF
TRBV4-3	few	NA	TRBJ1-6	TGCGCCAGCAGCCAAGACGGTAGCCCCAATTCACCCCTCCACTTT	CASSQDGSPNSPLHF
TRBV27	once	TRBD1	TRBJ1-2	TGTGCCAGCAGTCCAGGGACAGGGGCCTATGGCTACACCTTC	CASSPGTGAYGYTF
TRBV28	NA	NA	TRBJ1-4	TGTGCCAGCACCTCCCAAGAAAAACTGTTTTTT	CASTSQEKLFF
TRBV29-1	NA	NA	TRBJ1-2	TGCAGCGCGGAACTGTTATCGAGCTATGGCTACACCTTC	CSAELLSSYGYTF
TRBV6-2/TRBV6-3	NA	NA	TRBJ2-4	TGTGCCAGCAGTTATACGAAAAACATTCAGTACTTC	CASSYTKNIQYF
TRBV2	few	NA	TRBJ2-7	TGTGCCAGCAGGGGGGTCGGGGGCGAGCAGTACTTC	CASRGVGGEQYF
TRBV30	once	NA	TRBJ1-1	TGTGCCTGGAGTGCTTCGGTGAGGACTGAAGCTTTCTTT	CAWSASVRTEAFF
TRBV18	NA	NA	TRBJ1-2	TGTGCCAGCTCATCTCGGGAAGGCTACACCTTC	CASSSREGYTF
TRBV9	NA	TRBD1	TRBJ1-4	TGTGCCAGTGGGACAGGGGGGGATGAAAAACTGTTTTTT	CASGTGGDEKLFF
TRBV7-9	NA	TRBD1	TRBJ1-2	TGTGCCAGCAGCAAAGCAGGGGGCGATGGCTACACCTTC	CASSKAGGDGYTF
TRBV11-2	NA	TRBD1	TRBJ1-1	TGTGCCAGCAGCTCCCCGGGACAGGGGCGGACTGAAGCTTTCTTT	CASSSPGQGRTEAFF
TRBV27	NA	NA	TRBJ1-1	TGTGCCAGCAGTTTCCAATCTACCGGATTGAACACTGAAGCTTTCTTT	CASSFQSTGLNTEAFF
TRBV18	NA	TRBD1	TRBJ1-2	TGTGCCAGCTCACCGACAGGGGACAAGGTTAGAGGCTACACCTTC	CASSPTGDKVRGYTF
TRBV19	NA	NA	TRBJ1-1	TGTGCCGTGAGGGGTCTTATTTTCATGAACACTGAAGCTTTCTTT	CAVRGLIFMNTEAFF
TRBV6-2/TRBV6-3	once	NA	TRBJ1-4	TGTGCCAGCAGCTGGGCATTGGGGGAAAAACTGTTTTTT	CASSWALGEKLFF
TRBV10-3	NA	NA	TRBJ1-1	TGTGCCATCAGTGGCTTCCACGGGGGGAGGACTGAAGCTTTCTTT	CAISGFHGGRTEAFF
TRBV5-6	NA	NA	TRBJ1-4	TGTGCCAGCAGCCGACAGTCCTTTAATGAAAAACTGTTTTTT	CASSRQSFNEKLFF
TRBV9	NA	TRBD1	TRBJ1-3	TGTGCCAGCAGCTACGAACAGGGGGGAAACACCATATATTTT	CASSYEQGGNTIYF
TRBV4-3	NA	NA	TRBJ1-2	TGCGCCAGCAGCCAAGATCTCGGTAGTCTCTATGGCTACACCTTC	CASSQDLGSLYGYTF
TRBV12-3/TRBV12-4	NA	NA	TRBJ1-2	TGTGCCAGCAGACAGGGTCCAACTGGCTACACCTTC	CASRQGPTGYTF
TRBV19	NA	NA	TRBJ1-4	TGTGCCAGTAGCTTCAGCCAGCTAAAACTGTTTTTT	CASSFSQLKLFF
TRBV6-6	NA	NA	TRBJ2-2	TGTGCCAGCAGAGCAGGGGCCGGGGAGCTGTTTTTT	CASRAGAGELFF
TRBV20-1	NA	NA	TRBJ1-1	TGCAGTGCTAGTGCCCTAGGGGACACTGAAGCTTTCTTT	CSASALGDTEAFF
TRBV5-1	NA	TRBD1	TRBJ1-4	TGCGCCAGCAGCTCCGGACAGGGAAATGAAAAACTGTTTTTT	CASSSGQGNEKLFF
TRBV6-5	once	TRBD1	TRBJ1-2	TGTGCCAGCAGTTACTCGGCAGGGGGTTTCTATGGCTACACCTTC	CASSYSAGGFYGYTF
TRBV18	once	NA	TRBJ2-1	TGTGCCAGCTCACCACCATGGGGAGGAACCTACAATGAGCAGTTCTTC	CASSPPWGGTYNEQFF
TRBV6-5	NA	NA	TRBJ2-7	TGTGCCAGCAGCAAACCATTCTCCTACGAGCAGTACTTC	CASSKPFSYEQYF
TRBV7-9	NA	NA	TRBJ1-1	TGTGCCAGCAGCGAGCAACAGGGAGACACTGAAGCTTTCTTT	CASSEQQGDTEAFF
TRBV9	NA	TRBD2	TRBJ2-4	TGTGCCAGCAGCGCGGGGGGAAACATTCAGTACTTC	CASSAGGNIQYF
TRBV19	NA	NA	TRBJ2-6	TGTGCCAGTAGGGGCAGGGATACTGGGGCCAACGTCCTGACTTTC	CASRGRDTGANVLTF
TRBV7-2	NA	NA	TRBJ2-3	TGTGCCAGCAGCTTAGTTGCGGGCTTAGGCACAGATACGCAGTATTTT	CASSLVAGLGTDTQYF
TRBV19	NA	NA	TRBJ2-1	TGTGCCAGTAAAGGTCCGGGAAGCTACAATGAGCAGTTCTTC	CASKGPGSYNEQFF